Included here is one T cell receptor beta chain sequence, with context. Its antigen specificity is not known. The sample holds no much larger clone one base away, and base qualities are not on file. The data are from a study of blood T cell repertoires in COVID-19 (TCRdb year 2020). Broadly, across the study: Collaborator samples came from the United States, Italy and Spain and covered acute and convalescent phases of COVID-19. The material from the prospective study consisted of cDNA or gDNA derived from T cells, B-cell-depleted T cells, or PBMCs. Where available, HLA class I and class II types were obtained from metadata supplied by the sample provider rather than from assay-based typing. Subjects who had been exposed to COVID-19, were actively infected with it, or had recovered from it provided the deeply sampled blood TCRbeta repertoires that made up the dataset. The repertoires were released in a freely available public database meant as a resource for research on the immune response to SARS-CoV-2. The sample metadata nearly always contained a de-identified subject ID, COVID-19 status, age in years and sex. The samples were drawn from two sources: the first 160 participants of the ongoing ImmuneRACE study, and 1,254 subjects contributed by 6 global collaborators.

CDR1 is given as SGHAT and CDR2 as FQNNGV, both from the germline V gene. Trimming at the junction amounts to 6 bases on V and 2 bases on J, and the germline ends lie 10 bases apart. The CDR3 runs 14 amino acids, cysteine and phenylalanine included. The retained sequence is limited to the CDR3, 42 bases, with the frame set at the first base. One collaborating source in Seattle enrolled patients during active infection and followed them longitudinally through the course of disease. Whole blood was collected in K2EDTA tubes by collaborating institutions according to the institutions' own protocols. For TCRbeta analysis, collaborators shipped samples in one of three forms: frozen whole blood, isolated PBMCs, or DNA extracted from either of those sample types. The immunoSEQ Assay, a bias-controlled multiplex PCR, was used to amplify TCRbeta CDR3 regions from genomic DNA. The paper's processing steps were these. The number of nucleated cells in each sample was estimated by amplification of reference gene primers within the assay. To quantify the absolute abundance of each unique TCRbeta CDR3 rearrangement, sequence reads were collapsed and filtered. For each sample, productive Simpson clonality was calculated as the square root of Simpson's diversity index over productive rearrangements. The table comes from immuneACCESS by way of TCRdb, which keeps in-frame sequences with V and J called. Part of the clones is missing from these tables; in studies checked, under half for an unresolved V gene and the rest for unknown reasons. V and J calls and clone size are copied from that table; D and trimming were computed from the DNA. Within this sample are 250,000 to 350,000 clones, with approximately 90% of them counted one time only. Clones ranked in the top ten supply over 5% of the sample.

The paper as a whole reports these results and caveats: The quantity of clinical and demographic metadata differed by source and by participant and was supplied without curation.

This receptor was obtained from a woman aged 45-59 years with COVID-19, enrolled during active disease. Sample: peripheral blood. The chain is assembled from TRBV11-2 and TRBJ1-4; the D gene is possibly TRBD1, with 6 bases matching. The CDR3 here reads CASSRRGTNEKLFF. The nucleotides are TGTGCCAGCAGTCGAAGGGGGACTAATGAAAAACTGTTTTTT. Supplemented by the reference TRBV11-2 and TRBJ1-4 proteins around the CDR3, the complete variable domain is EAGVAQSPRYKIIEKRQSVAFWCNPISGHATLYWYQQILGQGPKLLIQFQNNGVVDDSQLPKDRFSAERLKGVDSTLKIQPAKLEDSAVYLCASSRRGTNEKLFFGSGTQLSVL.